Listed below are T cell receptor beta chains from one sample, sequenced in a study of shared clonotypes between healthy human individuals. Data came from immunoSEQ multiplex PCR; TCRdb stores just in-frame clones and leaves some out. The sample lists nearly 1,000,000 clones, roughly 72% occurring once. The material sequenced was memory CD4+ T cells sorted from blood. These receptors were taken from a man aged 18 to 29 in good health. The CDR3 runs from the conserved cysteine through the conserved F or W. A D gene is named only where the DNA matches it firmly. Where a row states a size, it is once, few, many or the class of an expanded clone; other rows omit it.

j_gene,v_gene,abundance,d_gene,CDR3nt,CDR3aa
TRBJ2-7,TRBV29-1,-,-,TGCAGCGTCTCTTCGCTCAGAGAGCAGTACTTC,CSVSSLREQYF
TRBJ1-2,TRBV6-5,-,-,TGTGCCAGCAGCCCCGGGGGGACATCCTATGGCTACACCTTC,CASSPGGTSYGYTF
TRBJ2-5,TRBV30,-,-,TGTGCCTTGACAGAGCAAGAGACCCAGTACTTC,CALTEQETQYF
TRBJ1-2,TRBV10-3,-,TRBD1,TGTGCCATCAGTGAGAGGACAGGGAGGGATGGCTACACCTTC,CAISERTGRDGYTF
TRBJ2-7,TRBV6-1,-,-,TGTGCCAGCAGGGACCACGAGCAGTACTTC,CASRDHEQYF
TRBJ1-5,TRBV5-1,-,-,TGCGCCAGCAGCTTTGGGGGGGTCAATCAGCCCCAGCATTTT,CASSFGGVNQPQHF
TRBJ2-5,TRBV7-9,-,-,TGTGCCAGCAGCTTCTCCCGGGGCAGGCGAGAGACCCAGTACTTC,CASSFSRGRRETQYF
TRBJ1-5,TRBV4-3,once,-,TGCGCCAGCAGCCAAGATTGGGGGGCATTAGTTCAGCCCCAGCATTTT,CASSQDWGALVQPQHF
TRBJ2-3,TRBV10-3,-,-,TGTGCCATCACCGGTTCCGGGGCAGATACGCAGTATTTT,CAITGSGADTQYF
TRBJ2-3,TRBV18,-,-,TGTGCCAGCTCACCACGAGGGCTAGATACGCAGTATTTT,CASSPRGLDTQYF
TRBJ2-7,TRBV7-2,-,-,TGTGCCAGCAGCCACCTTCCCTACGAGCAGTACTTC,CASSHLPYEQYF
TRBJ2-6,TRBV7-9,few,TRBD2,TGTGCCAGCAGCCCTAGCGGAGTCTCTGGGGCCAACGTCCTGACTTTC,CASSPSGVSGANVLTF
TRBJ2-1,TRBV7-2,-,-,TGTGCCAGCAGCTCATGGACAGAGCAGTTCTTC,CASSSWTEQFF
TRBJ2-7,TRBV15,-,-,TGTGCCACCAGCAGAGATGAGCAGCCGCTCGACGAGCAGTACTTC,CATSRDEQPLDEQYF
TRBJ1-2,TRBV27,-,-,TGTGCCAGCAGTTTAAAAGGTTTCTATGGCTACACCTTC,CASSLKGFYGYTF
TRBJ2-1,TRBV7-9,-,-,TGTGCCAGCAGCTTAGTTCGGTTGCTAGCCCCCAATGAGCAGTTCTTC,CASSLVRLLAPNEQFF
TRBJ2-7,TRBV5-1,-,TRBD2,TGCGCCAGCAGCTCGAATACCGGGACTAGCGGGAGCGAGCAGTACTTC,CASSSNTGTSGSEQYF
TRBJ2-3,TRBV28,-,-,TGTGCCAGCAGTGGGGACATCAATACGCAGTATTTT,CASSGDINTQYF
TRBJ2-7,TRBV29-1,few,-,TGCAGCGTTGCGGTCGGGTACGAGCAGTACTTC,CSVAVGYEQYF
TRBJ1-2,TRBV28,-,-,TGTGCCAGCAGTCCTAGCCCATATGGCTACACCTTC,CASSPSPYGYTF
TRBJ2-7,TRBV9,-,-,TGTGCCAGCAGCGAGGGGACTGGCGGCTCCTACGAGCAGTACTTC,CASSEGTGGSYEQYF
TRBJ1-6,TRBV7-8,-,-,TGTGCCAGCAGCGGGACGGGGAATTCACCCCTCCACTTT,CASSGTGNSPLHF
TRBJ1-2,TRBV7-8,-,TRBD1,TGTGCCAGCAGCCAAACCCGGACAGGGGACGGCTACACCTTC,CASSQTRTGDGYTF